A single T cell receptor beta chain is shown here with its context. Its antigen is not known. A much bigger clone sits one base away, suggesting this may be a read error. The record originates from a study of molecular identifiers for immune sequencing clone quantification. Notes on the study in general: Should identical TCR molecules share a barcode, the sizes of highly expanded clones could be underestimated.

The CDR3 spans 15 residues. CDR1 SEHNR and CDR2 FQNEAQ come from the germline V gene (reference sequence). Deletions cut 8 bases from V and 2 bases from J, with 18 bases between. TCRdb redid the calling of the PCR reads with MiXCR, one entry per CDR3 protein. The sample holds approximately 550,000 distinct CDR3 sequences, around 21% seen once. Sequenced input: naive CD8+ T cells from blood, with Jurkat cell RNA spiked in. As to subset: FACS-sorted CD8+CD4-CCR7+CD45RA+ naive T cells. The TCR was taken from a human donor in good health. Some libraries in this study had Jurkat cell RNA spiked in. The gene calls are TRBV7-9 and TRBJ1-1, with D perhaps matching TRBD1 (5 bases). This CDR3 is CASGSLGEFNTEAFF. DNA of the CDR3: TGTGCCAGCGGCTCGCTGGGGGAGTTCAACACTGAAGCTTTCTTT.